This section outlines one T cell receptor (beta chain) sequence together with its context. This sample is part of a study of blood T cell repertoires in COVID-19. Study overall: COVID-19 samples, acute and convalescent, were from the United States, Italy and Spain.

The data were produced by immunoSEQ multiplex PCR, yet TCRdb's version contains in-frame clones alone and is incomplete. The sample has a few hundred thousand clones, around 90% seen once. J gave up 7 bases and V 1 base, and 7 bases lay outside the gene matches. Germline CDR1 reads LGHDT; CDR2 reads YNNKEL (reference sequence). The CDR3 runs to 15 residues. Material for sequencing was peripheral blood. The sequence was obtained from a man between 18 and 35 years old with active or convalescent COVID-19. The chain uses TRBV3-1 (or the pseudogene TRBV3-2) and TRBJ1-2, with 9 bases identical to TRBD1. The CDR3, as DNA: TGTGCCAGCAGCCAAGGGGACAGGGCACGGGGTGGCTACACCTTC. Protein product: CASSQGDRARGGYTF.